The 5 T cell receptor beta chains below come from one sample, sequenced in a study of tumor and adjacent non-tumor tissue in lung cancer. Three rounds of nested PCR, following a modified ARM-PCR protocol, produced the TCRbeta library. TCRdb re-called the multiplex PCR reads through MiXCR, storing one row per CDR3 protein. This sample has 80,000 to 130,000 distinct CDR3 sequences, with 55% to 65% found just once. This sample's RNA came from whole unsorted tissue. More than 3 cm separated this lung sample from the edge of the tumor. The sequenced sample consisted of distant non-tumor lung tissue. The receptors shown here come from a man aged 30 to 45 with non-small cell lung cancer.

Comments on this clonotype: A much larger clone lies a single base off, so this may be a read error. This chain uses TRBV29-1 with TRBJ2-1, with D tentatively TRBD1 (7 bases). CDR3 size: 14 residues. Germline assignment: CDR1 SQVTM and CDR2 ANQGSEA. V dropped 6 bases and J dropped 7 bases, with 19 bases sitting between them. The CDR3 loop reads CSVDRENAGNEQFF. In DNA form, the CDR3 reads TGCAGCGTCGACAGGGAGAACGCGGGGAATGAGCAGTTCTTC.

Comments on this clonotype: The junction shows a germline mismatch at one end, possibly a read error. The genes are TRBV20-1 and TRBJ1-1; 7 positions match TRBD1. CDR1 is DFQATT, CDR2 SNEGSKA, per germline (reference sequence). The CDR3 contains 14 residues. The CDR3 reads CSAPPRDRNAEASF. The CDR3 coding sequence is TGCAGTGCTCCTCCGCGGGACAGAAACGCTGAAGCTTCCTTT.

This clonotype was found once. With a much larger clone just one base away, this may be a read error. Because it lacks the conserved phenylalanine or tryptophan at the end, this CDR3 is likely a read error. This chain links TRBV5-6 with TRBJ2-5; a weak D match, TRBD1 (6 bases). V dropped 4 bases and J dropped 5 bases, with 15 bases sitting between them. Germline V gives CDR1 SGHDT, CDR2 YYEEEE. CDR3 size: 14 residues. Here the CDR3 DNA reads TGTGCCAGCAGCCCGGACAGCCACGGGGAGACCCAGTACTTA. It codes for CASSPDSHGETQYL.

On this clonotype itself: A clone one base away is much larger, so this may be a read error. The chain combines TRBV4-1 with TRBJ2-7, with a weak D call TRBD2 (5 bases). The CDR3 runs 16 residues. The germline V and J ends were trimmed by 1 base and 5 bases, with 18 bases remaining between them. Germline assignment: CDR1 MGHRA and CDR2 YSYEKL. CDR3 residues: CASSQGERAIEHEQYF. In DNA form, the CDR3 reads TGCGCCAGCAGCCAAGGGGAGAGGGCTATTGAGCACGAGCAGTACTTC.

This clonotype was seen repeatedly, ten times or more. The DNA for the CDR3 is TGTGCTAGTGGTATCGGGACTAGCGGGAGGTTTGGCGGGGAGCTGTTTTTT. It specifies CASGIGTSGRFGGELFF. V and J are TRBV12-5 and TRBJ2-2, with 15 bases that match TRBD2. The CDR3 runs 17 residues. CDR1 LGHNT and CDR2 FRNRAP come from the germline V gene. Germline trimming cut 5 bases from V and 7 bases from J; bases unmatched to any gene: 8.